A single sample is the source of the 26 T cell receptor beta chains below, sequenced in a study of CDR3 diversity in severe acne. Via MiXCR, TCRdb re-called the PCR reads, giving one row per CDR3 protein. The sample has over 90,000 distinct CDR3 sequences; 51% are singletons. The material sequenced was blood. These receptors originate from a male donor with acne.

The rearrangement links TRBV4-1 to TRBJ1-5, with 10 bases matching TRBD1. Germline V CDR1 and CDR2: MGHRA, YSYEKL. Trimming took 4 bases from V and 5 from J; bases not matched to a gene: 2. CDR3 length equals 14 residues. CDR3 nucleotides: TGCGCCAGCAGCCGAGGGACAGGGGATCAGCCCCAGCATTTT. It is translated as CASSRGTGDQPQHF.

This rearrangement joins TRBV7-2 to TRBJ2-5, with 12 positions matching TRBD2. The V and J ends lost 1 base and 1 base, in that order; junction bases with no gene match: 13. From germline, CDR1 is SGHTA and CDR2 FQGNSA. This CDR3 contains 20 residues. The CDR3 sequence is CASSLDRPLGLAGSQETQYF. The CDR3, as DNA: TGTGCCAGCAGCTTAGATCGGCCGCTCGGACTAGCGGGATCCCAAGAGACCCAGTACTTC.

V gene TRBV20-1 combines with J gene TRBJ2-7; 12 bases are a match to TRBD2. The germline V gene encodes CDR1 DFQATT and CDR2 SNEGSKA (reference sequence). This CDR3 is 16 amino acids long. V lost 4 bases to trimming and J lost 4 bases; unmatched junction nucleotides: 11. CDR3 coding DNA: TGCAGTGCTAACCCCGTGGGACTAGCGGGCTTTTACGAGCAGTACTTC. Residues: CSANPVGLAGFYEQYF.

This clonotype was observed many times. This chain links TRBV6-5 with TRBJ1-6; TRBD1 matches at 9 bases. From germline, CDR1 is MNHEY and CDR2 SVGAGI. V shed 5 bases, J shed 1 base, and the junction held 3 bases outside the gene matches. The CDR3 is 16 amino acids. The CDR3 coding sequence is TGTGCCAGCAGTGGACAGGGGATATCCTATAATTCACCCCTCCACTTT. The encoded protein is CASSGQGISYNSPLHF.

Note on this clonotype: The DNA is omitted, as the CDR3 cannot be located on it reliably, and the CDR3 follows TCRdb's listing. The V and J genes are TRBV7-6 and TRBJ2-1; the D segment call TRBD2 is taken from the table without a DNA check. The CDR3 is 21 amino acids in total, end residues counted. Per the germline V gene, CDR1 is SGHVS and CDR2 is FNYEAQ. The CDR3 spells CASSTGLAEVFGPGVNNEQFF.

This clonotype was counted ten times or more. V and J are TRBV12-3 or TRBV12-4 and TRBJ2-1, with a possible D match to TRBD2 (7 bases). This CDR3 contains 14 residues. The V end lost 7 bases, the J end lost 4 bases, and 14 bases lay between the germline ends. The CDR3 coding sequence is TGTGCCAGCACCTGGGGGGGCCGTTACAATGAGCAGTTCTTC. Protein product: CASTWGGRYNEQFF.

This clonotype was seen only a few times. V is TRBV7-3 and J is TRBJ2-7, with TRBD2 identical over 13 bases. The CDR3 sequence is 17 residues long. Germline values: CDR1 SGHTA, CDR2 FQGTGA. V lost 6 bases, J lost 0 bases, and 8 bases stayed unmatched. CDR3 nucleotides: TGTGCCAGCAGGGCACTAGCGGGAGGGAAAAGCTCCTACGAGCAGTACTTC. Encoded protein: CASRALAGGKSSYEQYF.

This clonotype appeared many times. The CDR3 DNA reads as TGTGCCAGCAGCATCCCCAGGGAACCCCAAGTGAACGCTAACTATGGCTACACCTTC. Residues: CASSIPREPQVNANYGYTF. This chain joins TRBV12-3 or TRBV12-4 and TRBJ1-2; a weak D match, TRBD1 (5 bases). The CDR3 has 19 amino acids. The germline V and J ends were trimmed by 6 bases and 0 bases, with 26 bases remaining between them.

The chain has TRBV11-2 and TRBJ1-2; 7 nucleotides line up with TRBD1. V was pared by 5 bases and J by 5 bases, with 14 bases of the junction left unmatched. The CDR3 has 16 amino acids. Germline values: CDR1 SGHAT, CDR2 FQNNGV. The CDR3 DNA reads TGTGCCAGCAGCATCATGACCGCCGAACAGGGGTATGGCTACACCTTC. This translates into CASSIMTAEQGYGYTF.

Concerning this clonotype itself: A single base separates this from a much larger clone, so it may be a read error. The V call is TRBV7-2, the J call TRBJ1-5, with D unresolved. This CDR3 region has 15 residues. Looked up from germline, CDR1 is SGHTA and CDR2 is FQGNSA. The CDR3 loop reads CASSSGPFRNQPQRF. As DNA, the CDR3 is TGTGCCAGCAGCTCAGGCCCCTTCAGGAATCAGCCCCAGCGTTTT.

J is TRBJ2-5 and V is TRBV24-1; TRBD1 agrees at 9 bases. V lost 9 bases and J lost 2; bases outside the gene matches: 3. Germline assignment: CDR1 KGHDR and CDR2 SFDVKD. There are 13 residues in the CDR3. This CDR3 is CATETGGQETQYF. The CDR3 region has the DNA TGTGCCACCGAGACAGGGGGTCAAGAGACCCAGTACTTC.

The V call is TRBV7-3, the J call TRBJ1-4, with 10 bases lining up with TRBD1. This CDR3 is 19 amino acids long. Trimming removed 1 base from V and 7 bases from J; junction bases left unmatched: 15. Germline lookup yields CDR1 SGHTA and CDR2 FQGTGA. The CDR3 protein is CASSLIAGLRDRGTEKLFF. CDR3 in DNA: TGTGCCAGCAGCTTAATAGCCGGACTCCGGGACAGGGGTACTGAAAAACTGTTTTTT.

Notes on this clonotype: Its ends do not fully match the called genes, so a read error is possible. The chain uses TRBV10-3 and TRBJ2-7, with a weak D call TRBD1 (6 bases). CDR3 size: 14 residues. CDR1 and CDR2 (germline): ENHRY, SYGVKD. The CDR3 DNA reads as TGTGCCAGCAGTGAACAGGGCAGCTCCTACGAGCAGTACTTC. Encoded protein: CASSEQGSSYEQYF.

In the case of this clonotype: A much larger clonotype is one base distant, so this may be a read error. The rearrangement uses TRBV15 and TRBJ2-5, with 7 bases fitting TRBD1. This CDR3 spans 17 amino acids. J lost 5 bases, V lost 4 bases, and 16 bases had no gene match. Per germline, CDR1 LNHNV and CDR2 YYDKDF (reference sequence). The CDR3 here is CATSKDLYRGILETQYF. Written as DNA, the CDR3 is TGTGCCACCAGCAAAGATCTTTACAGGGGTATTTTGGAGACCCAGTACTTC.

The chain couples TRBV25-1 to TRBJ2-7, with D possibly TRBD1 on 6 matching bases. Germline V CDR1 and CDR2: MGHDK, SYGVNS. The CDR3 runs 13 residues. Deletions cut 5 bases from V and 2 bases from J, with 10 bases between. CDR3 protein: CASSSRDTYEQYF. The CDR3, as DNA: TGTGCCAGCAGTTCCAGGGACACCTACGAGCAGTACTTC.

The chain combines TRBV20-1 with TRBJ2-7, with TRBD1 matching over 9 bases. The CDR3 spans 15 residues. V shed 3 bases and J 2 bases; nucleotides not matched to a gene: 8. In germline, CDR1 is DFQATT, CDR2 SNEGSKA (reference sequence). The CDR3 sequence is CSASLPRTGAYEQYF. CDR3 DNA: TGCAGTGCTAGCCTCCCGCGGACAGGGGCCTACGAGCAGTACTTC.

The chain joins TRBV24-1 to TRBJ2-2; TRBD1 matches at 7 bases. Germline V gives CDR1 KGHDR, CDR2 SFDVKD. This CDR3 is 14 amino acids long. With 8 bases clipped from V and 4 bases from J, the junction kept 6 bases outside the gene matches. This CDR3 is CATTPGQTTGELFF. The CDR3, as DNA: TGTGCCACCACCCCGGGACAGACCACCGGGGAGCTGTTTTTT.

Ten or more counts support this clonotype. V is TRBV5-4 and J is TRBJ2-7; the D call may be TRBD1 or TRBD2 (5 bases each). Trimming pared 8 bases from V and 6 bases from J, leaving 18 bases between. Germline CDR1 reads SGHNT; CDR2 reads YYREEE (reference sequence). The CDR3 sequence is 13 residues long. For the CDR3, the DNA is TGTGCCAGTAAGAGAGGGGTGGGTGGCGAGCAGTACTTC. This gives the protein CASKRGVGGEQYF. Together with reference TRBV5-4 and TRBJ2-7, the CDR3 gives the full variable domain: ETGVTQSPTHLIKTRGQQVTLRCSSQSGHNTVSWYQQALGQGPQFIFQYYREEENGRGNFPPRFSGLQFPNYSSELNVNALELDDSALYLCASKRGVGGEQYFGPGTRLTVT.

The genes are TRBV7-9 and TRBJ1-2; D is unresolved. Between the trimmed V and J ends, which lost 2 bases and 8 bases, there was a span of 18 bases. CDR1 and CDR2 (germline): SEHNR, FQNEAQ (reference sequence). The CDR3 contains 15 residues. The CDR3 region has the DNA TGTGCCAGCAGCTTATTGGCAGTTCCGATAGAGGGCTACACCTTC. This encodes CASSLLAVPIEGYTF.

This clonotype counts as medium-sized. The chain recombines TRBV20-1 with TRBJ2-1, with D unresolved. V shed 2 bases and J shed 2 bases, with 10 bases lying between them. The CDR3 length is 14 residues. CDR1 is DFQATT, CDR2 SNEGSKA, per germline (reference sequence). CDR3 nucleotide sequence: TGCAGTGCTAGAAGGGATGAGGCCTACAATGAGCAGTTCTTC. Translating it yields CSARRDEAYNEQFF.

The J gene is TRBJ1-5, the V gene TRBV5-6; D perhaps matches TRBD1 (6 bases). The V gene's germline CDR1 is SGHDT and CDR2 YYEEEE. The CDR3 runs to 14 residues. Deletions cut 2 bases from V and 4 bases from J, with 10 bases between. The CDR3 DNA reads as TGTGCCAGCAGCTTCGAACAGGGAAATCAGCCCCAGCATTTT. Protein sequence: CASSFEQGNQPQHF.

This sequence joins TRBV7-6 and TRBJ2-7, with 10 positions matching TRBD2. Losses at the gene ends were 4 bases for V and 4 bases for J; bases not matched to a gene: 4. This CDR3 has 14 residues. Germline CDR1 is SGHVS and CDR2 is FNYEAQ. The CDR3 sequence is CASSSSGSTYEQYF. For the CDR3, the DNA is TGTGCCAGCAGCTCTAGCGGGAGCACTTACGAGCAGTACTTC.

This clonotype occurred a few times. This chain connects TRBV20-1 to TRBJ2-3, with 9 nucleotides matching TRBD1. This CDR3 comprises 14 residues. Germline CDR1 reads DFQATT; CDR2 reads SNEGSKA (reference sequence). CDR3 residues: CSAAGQGWPDTQYF. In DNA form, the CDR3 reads TGCAGCGCTGCCGGACAGGGGTGGCCAGATACGCAGTATTTT.

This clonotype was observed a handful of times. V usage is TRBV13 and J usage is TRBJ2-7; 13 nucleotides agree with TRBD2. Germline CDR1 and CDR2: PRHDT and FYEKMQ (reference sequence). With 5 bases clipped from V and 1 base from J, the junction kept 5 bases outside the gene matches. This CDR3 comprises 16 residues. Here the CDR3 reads CASSPRTSGSSYEQYF. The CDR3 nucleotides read TGTGCCAGCAGCCCCCGGACTAGCGGGAGTTCCTACGAGCAGTACTTC.

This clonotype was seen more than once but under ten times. In nucleotides, the CDR3 is TGTGCCAGCAGTTCCCTTCGACAGGGACAAGAGACCCAGTACTTC. Its translation: CASSSLRQGQETQYF. The chain couples TRBV6-1 to TRBJ2-5, with TRBD1 matching 7 bases. This CDR3 is built from 15 residues. Germline-derived CDR1 and CDR2 are MNHNS and SASEGT. The V gene end was trimmed by 5 bases and the J gene end by 2 bases; junction bases not matched to a gene: 8.

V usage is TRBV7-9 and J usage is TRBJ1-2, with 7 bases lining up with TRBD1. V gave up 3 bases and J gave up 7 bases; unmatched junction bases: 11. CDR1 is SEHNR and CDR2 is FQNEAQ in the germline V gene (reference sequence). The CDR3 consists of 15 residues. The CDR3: CASSLATGPPGGYTF. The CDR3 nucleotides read TGTGCCAGCAGCTTGGCGACAGGGCCTCCGGGTGGCTACACCTTC.